The 20 T cell receptor beta chains below were found in one sample sequenced in a study of neoadjuvant anti-PD-1 for oral cavity cancer. The time point denotes: after neoadjuvant nivolumab, at surgical resection. Using immunoSEQ multiplex PCR, the repertoire was profiled, and TCRdb retains in-frame clones only, with some absent. This table has about 14,000 clones, 60% to 75% appearing once. Sequenced material: PBMCs, taken after nivolumab (anti-PD-1) treatment. Receptors originate from a person between 40 and 80 years old with oral cavity squamous cell carcinoma.

The chain is built from TRBV11-2 and TRBJ1-2; no clear D gene. The CDR3 spans 18 residues. The V and J ends lost 4 bases and 1 base respectively, with 22 bases between them. The germline CDR1 and CDR2 sequences are SGHAT and FQNNGV. CDR3 sequence (DNA): TGTGCCAGCAGCTCCCTGCGGGAGCGCCGACGAATTAACTATGGCTACACCTTC. Its protein is CASSSLRERRRINYGYTF.

This clone has just a few counts. Other DNA sequences in the sample encode the same CDR3. This chain connects TRBV6-1 to TRBJ2-1; D uncertain. Germline V CDR1 and CDR2: MNHNS, SASEGT. The CDR3 has 12 residues. Trimming removed 6 bases from V and 10 bases from J, with 13 bases in between. Written as DNA, the CDR3 is TGTGCCAGCAGGGACGGAGCTGGGGAGCAGTTCTTC. Translation gives CASRDGAGEQFF.

The sample holds a few counts of this clone. The rearrangement links TRBV23-1 to TRBJ2-7; 7 bases are shared with TRBD1. TRBV23-1 qualifies as an ORF whose function is uncertain. The CDR3 is 14 amino acids. With V trimmed by 10 bases and J by 4 bases, 13 bases remained unmatched. CDR3 DNA: TGCGCCACCTTTTCCGGGACAGAGGCTTACGAGCAGTACTTC. This sequence encodes CATFSGTEAYEQYF.

V is TRBV5-4 and J is TRBJ2-5, with 12 bases lining up with TRBD2. V lost 2 bases and J lost 4; bases outside the gene matches: 3. CDR1 is SGHNT, CDR2 YYREEE, per germline (reference sequence). This CDR3 is 15 amino acids long. The CDR3: CASSLLAGGGETQYF. DNA for the CDR3: TGTGCCAGCAGCTTACTAGCGGGAGGTGGAGAGACCCAGTACTTC. Based on the CDR3 plus reference TRBV5-4 and TRBJ2-5, the full variable domain is ETGVTQSPTHLIKTRGQQVTLRCSSQSGHNTVSWYQQALGQGPQFIFQYYREEENGRGNFPPRFSGLQFPNYSSELNVNALELDDSALYLCASSLLAGGGETQYFGPGTRLLVL.

In its sample, this clone was seen a few times. The V and J genes are TRBV9 and TRBJ1-1; tentative D call: TRBD1 (5 bases). CDR3 length equals 13 residues. Looked up from germline, CDR1 is SGDLS and CDR2 is YYNGEE. This CDR3 is CRGAVFVNTEAFF. The CDR3 coding sequence is TGTAGAGGGGCGGTGTTTGTGAACACTGAAGCTTTCTTT.

The V call is TRBV5-6, the J call TRBJ2-2, with D perhaps TRBD2 (5 bases). Germline V gene data show CDR1 as SGHDT and CDR2 as YYEEEE. The CDR3 runs to 15 residues. Trimming took off 4 bases at V and 9 bases at J, with 19 bases between the two ends. The CDR3 nucleotides read TGTGCCAGCAGCCCCGCCCCCACCGCGGGCCGGGAGCTGTTTTTT. Protein sequence: CASSPAPTAGRELFF.

The chain joins TRBV29-1 to TRBJ2-6; tentative D call: TRBD1 (6 bases). The V end was cut by 4 bases, the J end by 0 bases, with 13 bases between. CDR3 length: 16 residues. Germline V gene sequence: CDR1 SQVTM, CDR2 ANQGSEA. CDR3 residues: CSVARDTDSGANVLTF. The CDR3 bases are TGCAGCGTTGCCAGGGACACCGACTCTGGGGCCAACGTCCTGACTTTC.

CDR3 DNA sequence: TGTGCCAGCAGCTTGGGACAGGGCACTGAAGCTTTCTTT. It codes for CASSLGQGTEAFF. The chain carries TRBV7-9 and TRBJ1-1, with 9 bases fitting TRBD1. Losses at the gene ends were 3 bases for V and 4 bases for J; bases not matched to a gene: 0. The CDR3 extends over 13 amino acids. Germline V gives CDR1 SEHNR, CDR2 FQNEAQ (reference sequence).

The rearrangement uses TRBV21-1 and TRBJ2-5; the D call in the table, TRBD2, was not verified against the DNA. TRBV21-1 is a known pseudogene. There are 12 residues in the CDR3. CDR3 in amino acids: CAEAGGKETQYF. The DNA for the CDR3 is TGCGCAGAAGCGGGGGGGAAAGAGACCCAGTACTTC.

The chain employs TRBV6-5 and TRBJ2-1; TRBD1 matches at 10 bases. V was clipped by 5 bases and J by 8 bases; unmatched bases: 9. The CDR3 runs to 15 residues. Germline V lookup: CDR1 MNHEY, CDR2 SVGAGI. The chain's CDR3 is CASSPTGGAAHEQFF. The CDR3 DNA reads TGTGCCAGCAGTCCGACAGGGGGCGCAGCCCATGAGCAGTTCTTC.

CDR3 residues: CASSSRDRVRTEAFF. CDR3 in DNA: TGTGCCAGCAGCAGCAGGGACAGGGTTCGCACTGAAGCTTTCTTT. The J gene is TRBJ1-1, the V gene TRBV5-6, with TRBD1 matching 9 bases. The V segment lost 4 bases and the J segment 4 bases; nucleotides outside the gene matches: 8. CDR3 size: 15 residues. Germline CDR1 is SGHDT and CDR2 is YYEEEE.

The sample holds one count of this clone. The CDR3 bases are TGCAGCGTTCGGGCTACAGATACGCAGTATTTT. Translating it yields CSVRATDTQYF. The chain carries TRBV29-1 and TRBJ2-3; no definite D call. V gave up 5 bases and J gave up 3 bases, with 6 bases separating them. The CDR3 has 11 amino acids. The germline V gene encodes CDR1 SQVTM and CDR2 ANQGSEA.

V and J are TRBV5-1 and TRBJ1-6; 11 nucleotides match TRBD1. CDR3 length: 16 amino acids. The junction had 5 bases not matched to a gene; V was cut back by 0 bases and J by 9 bases. The germline V gene has CDR1 SGHRS and CDR2 YFSETQ. In nucleotides, the CDR3 is TGCGCCAGCAGCTTGGATGCGGGACAGGGGGGTTCACCCCTCCACTTT. Protein: CASSLDAGQGGSPLHF.

This clone was detected only a few times. The chain links TRBV2 to TRBJ2-5; TRBD1 might be the D (5 bases). The germline V gene has CDR1 SNHLY and CDR2 FYNNEI. The CDR3 spans 16 residues. Trimming removed 3 bases from V and 2 bases from J, with 16 bases in between. The CDR3 protein is CASSDFAQGTQETQYF. The CDR3 bases are TGTGCCAGCAGTGATTTCGCCCAGGGTACGCAAGAGACCCAGTACTTC.

This rearrangement joins TRBV6-4 to TRBJ2-1; 8 positions agree with TRBD2. The CDR3 has 15 residues. CDR1 is MRHNA, CDR2 SNTAGT, per germline. The V and J ends lost 3 bases and 7 bases, in that order; junction bases with no gene match: 8. Here the CDR3 reads CASSEQAGVNNEQFF. The CDR3 DNA reads TGTGCCAGCAGTGAGCAAGCGGGAGTAAATAATGAGCAGTTCTTC.

There are a few counts of this clone. The chain employs TRBV7-3 and TRBJ2-1; TRBD2 matches 14 bases. CDR3 length: 17 residues. From germline, CDR1 is SGHTA and CDR2 FQGTGA. V lost 5 bases, J lost 3 bases, and 6 bases stayed unmatched. The CDR3 loop reads CASSRGTSGGNYNEQFF. The CDR3 DNA follows: TGTGCCAGCAGCCGAGGGACTAGCGGGGGCAACTACAATGAGCAGTTCTTC.

This sequence joins TRBV11-3 and TRBJ2-1; 7 bases align to TRBD2. V shed 8 bases and J 6 bases; nucleotides not matched to a gene: 13. This CDR3 spans 15 amino acids. Germline V gene lookup returns CDR1 SGHNT and CDR2 YENEEA. The CDR3 loop reads CASALGPWGGNEQFF. As DNA, the CDR3 is TGTGCCAGCGCGCTCGGACCCTGGGGGGGCAATGAGCAGTTCTTC.

The CDR3 DNA is TGTGCCAGCAGCCCCAGTAGCGGGGGAGAGGAGACCCAGTACTTC. This translates into CASSPSSGGEETQYF. The chain is built from TRBV11-3 and TRBJ2-5, with 9 bases that match TRBD2. V gave up 5 bases and J gave up 5 bases; unmatched junction bases: 9. The germline gives CDR1 SGHNT, CDR2 YENEEA. The CDR3 has 15 residues. Variable domain in full (rest from reference TRBV11-3 and TRBJ2-5): EAGVVQSPRYKIIEKKQPVAFWCNPISGHNTLYWYLQNLGQGPELLIRYENEEAVDDSQLPKDRFSAERLKGVDSTLKIQPAELGDSAVYLCASSPSSGGEETQYFGPGTRLLVL.

This clone was seen a single time. This chain connects TRBV28 to TRBJ2-2; TRBD2 agrees at 7 bases. The trim removed 3 bases at V and 5 bases at J, leaving 6 bases unmatched. The germline gives CDR1 MDHEN, CDR2 SYDVKM. CDR3 length: 15 amino acids. The CDR3 nucleotides are TGTGCCAGCAGTTTCCCGGGGGGAGGAACCGGGGAGCTGTTTTTT. Amino acids: CASSFPGGGTGELFF.

This chain connects TRBV19 to TRBJ2-1; no reliable D call. The CDR3 runs 16 residues. The germline CDR1 and CDR2 sequences are LNHDA and SQIVND (reference sequence). V was pared by 3 bases and J by 1 base, with 13 bases between. The chain's CDR3 is CASSISRAPSYNEQFF. The CDR3 nucleotides are TGTGCCAGTAGTATTAGTAGAGCCCCATCCTACAATGAGCAGTTCTTC.